The text below deals with one T cell receptor beta chain. After extraction with the RNeasy kit, roughly 0.45 to 1 ug of the RNA was reverse transcribed using random hexamers. Amplification of TCR beta CDR3 used immunoSEQ multiplex PCR across 54 Vbeta and 13 Jbeta. TCRdb ran MiXCR on the immunoSEQ multiplex PCR reads and lists one entry per CDR3 protein. The data contain under 200,000 distinct CDR3 sequences, about 91% of them singletons. This entry belongs to a study of CD8 T cells in Susac syndrome. With 3 bases removed from V and 3 bases from J, the gap between germline ends came to 2 bases. The CDR3 spans 11 residues. Germline CDR1 SGHAT, CDR2 FQNNGV.

This TCR came from a human donor with Susac syndrome. Specimen: CD4+ T cells from PBMCs. V and J are TRBV11-2 and TRBJ1-1; D is unresolved. The chain's CDR3 is CASSFDTEAFF. CDR3 in DNA: TGTGCCAGCAGCTTCGACACTGAAGCTTTCTTT. Full variable domain (outside the CDR3, taken from reference TRBV11-2 and TRBJ1-1): EAGVAQSPRYKIIEKRQSVAFWCNPISGHATLYWYQQILGQGPKLLIQFQNNGVVDDSQLPKDRFSAERLKGVDSTLKIQPAKLEDSAVYLCASSFDTEAFFGQGTRLTVV.